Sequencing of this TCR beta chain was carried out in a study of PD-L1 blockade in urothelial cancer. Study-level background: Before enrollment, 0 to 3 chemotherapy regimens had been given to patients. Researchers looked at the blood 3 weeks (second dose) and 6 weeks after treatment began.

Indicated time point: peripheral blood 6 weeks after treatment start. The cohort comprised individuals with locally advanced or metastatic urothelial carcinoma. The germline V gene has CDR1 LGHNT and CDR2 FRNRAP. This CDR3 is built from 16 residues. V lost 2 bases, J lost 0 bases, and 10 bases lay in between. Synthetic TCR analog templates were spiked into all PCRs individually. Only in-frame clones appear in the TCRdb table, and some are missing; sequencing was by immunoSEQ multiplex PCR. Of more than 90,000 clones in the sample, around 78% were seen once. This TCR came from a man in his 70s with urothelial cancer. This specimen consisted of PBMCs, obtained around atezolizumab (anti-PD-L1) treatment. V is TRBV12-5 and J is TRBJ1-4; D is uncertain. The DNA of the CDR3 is TGTGCTAGTGGTTTGATCGCTGAGACAACTAATGAAAAACTGTTTTTT. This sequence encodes CASGLIAETTNEKLFF.